Listed below are T cell receptor beta chains from one sample, sequenced in a study of CD8 T cells in ankylosing spondylitis. TCRdb reprocessed the 5' RACE reads with MiXCR, giving one entry per CDR3 protein. Here the sample spans 650,000 to 800,000 distinct CDR3 sequences, around 20% being singletons. The sequenced sample consisted of blood, either unsorted or a sorted T cell fraction (not recorded which). These receptors originate from a male donor with ankylosing spondylitis. Both conserved end residues are part of each CDR3. The D gene is left open where the match is weak. Size tells how often a clone was seen (once, few, many) or the class of an expanded clone, and some rows leave it out.

v_gene	j_gene	d_gene	abundance	CDR3aa	CDR3nt
TRBV6-1	TRBJ2-3	TRBD2	NA	CASSLSGGGFSDTQYF	TGTGCCAGCAGCCTCAGCGGGGGGGGCTTCTCAGATACGCAGTATTTT
TRBV5-6	TRBJ2-1	TRBD2	NA	CASSGTSSNEQFF	TGTGCCAGCAGTGGGACTAGTTCCAATGAGCAGTTCTTC
TRBV29-1	TRBJ1-1	TRBD1	few	CSVLTGANTEAFF	TGCAGCGTGTTAACAGGGGCGAACACTGAAGCTTTCTTT
TRBV7-2	TRBJ1-6	NA	NA	CASSLDGDPPLHF	TGTGCCAGCAGCTTAGACGGGGATCCACCCCTCCACTTT
TRBV2	TRBJ2-5	NA	few	CASSELTEETQYF	TGTGCCAGCAGTGAATTAACAGAAGAGACCCAGTACTTC
TRBV20-1	TRBJ1-2	NA	NA	CSARAREAAGPGGYTF	TGCAGTGCTAGAGCCAGGGAAGCGGCAGGGCCTGGTGGCTACACCTTC
TRBV12-3/TRBV12-4	TRBJ2-3	TRBD1	NA	CASIPGGQETDTQYF	TGTGCCAGCATCCCAGGGGGACAGGAGACAGATACGCAGTATTTT
TRBV3-1	TRBJ2-2	NA	few	CASSLLLGDTGELFF	TGTGCCAGCAGCCTGCTCCTTGGGGACACCGGGGAGCTGTTTTTT
TRBV2	TRBJ2-7	NA	NA	CASSELGKTYEQYF	TGTGCCAGCAGTGAACTAGGGAAAACCTACGAGCAGTACTTC
TRBV7-2	TRBJ2-1	NA	NA	CASSTYTVGFF	TGTGCCAGCAGCACTTACACGGTGGGATTCTTC
TRBV29-1	TRBJ2-3	NA	once	CSVEVEWVVDTQYF	TGCAGCGTTGAGGTTGAATGGGTCGTCGATACGCAGTATTTT
TRBV4-1	TRBJ2-1	TRBD2	NA	CASSQDQRAGGYNEQFF	TGCGCCAGCAGCCAAGACCAGCGGGCGGGGGGGTACAATGAGCAGTTCTTC
TRBV19	TRBJ2-7	TRBD1	many	CASSIGQGYEQYF	TGTGCCAGCAGTATCGGACAGGGCTACGAGCAGTACTTC
TRBV4-2	TRBJ2-2	NA	NA	CASSRPEGTGELFF	TGTGCCAGCAGCCGCCCAGAGGGAACCGGGGAGCTGTTTTTT
TRBV20-1	TRBJ2-7	TRBD2	few	CSASQVAGGPHEQYF	TGCAGTGCTTCCCAGGTAGCGGGGGGCCCCCACGAGCAGTACTTC
TRBV9	TRBJ1-2	NA	NA	CASSETPGTSYGYTF	TGTGCCAGCAGTGAAACCCCCGGGACAAGCTATGGCTACACCTTC
TRBV9	TRBJ2-2	TRBD2	NA	CASSVELAGNTGELFF	TGTGCCAGCAGCGTAGAGTTAGCGGGGAACACCGGGGAGCTGTTTTTT
TRBV9	TRBJ2-7	NA	NA	CASSLSGTPGYEQYF	TGTGCCAGCAGCCTTAGCGGCACCCCTGGGTACGAGCAGTACTTC
TRBV14	TRBJ2-5	NA	few	CASSQGRDRFQETQYF	TGTGCCAGCAGCCAAGGAAGGGACCGCTTCCAAGAGACCCAGTACTTC
TRBV20-1	TRBJ2-7	TRBD1	NA	CSARDPGQISYEQYF	TGCAGTGCTAGAGATCCGGGACAGATCTCCTACGAGCAGTACTTC
TRBV5-1	TRBJ2-1	TRBD2	few	CASSLTPRLAGDEQFF	TGCGCCAGCAGCCTAACCCCCCGACTAGCTGGCGATGAGCAGTTCTTC
TRBV20-1	TRBJ2-1	TRBD2	few	CSARDREREFSYNEQFF	TGCAGTGCTAGAGATCGGGAGCGGGAGTTCTCCTACAATGAGCAGTTCTTC
TRBV7-7	TRBJ1-6	NA	few	CASSFSSPLHF	TGTGCCAGCAGCTTCTCTTCACCCCTCCACTTT
TRBV28	TRBJ2-5	TRBD1	few	CASSIRDRGGETQYF	TGTGCCAGCAGTATCCGGGACAGGGGTGGGGAGACCCAGTACTTC
TRBV11-2	TRBJ2-7	NA	NA	CASSSTYYEQYF	TGTGCCAGCAGCTCAACCTACTACGAGCAGTACTTC
TRBV12-3/TRBV12-4	TRBJ1-5	NA	many	CASSLSGSNQPQHF	TGTGCCAGCAGTTTAAGCGGCAGCAATCAGCCCCAGCATTTT
TRBV20-1	TRBJ2-5	NA	NA	CSARDQSGAETQYF	TGCAGTGCTAGAGATCAGTCAGGGGCAGAGACCCAGTACTTC
TRBV11-2	TRBJ2-4	TRBD1	few	CASSKGQGGVVKNIQYF	TGTGCCAGCAGCAAAGGACAGGGTGGCGTCGTAAAAAACATTCAGTACTTC
TRBV6-2/TRBV6-3	TRBJ2-2	TRBD1	NA	CASSYPTGGVTGELFF	TGTGCCAGCAGTTACCCGACAGGGGGGGTCACCGGGGAGCTGTTTTTT
TRBV6-2/TRBV6-3	TRBJ2-3	TRBD2	few	CASSLTSAGGWADTQYF	TGTGCCAGCAGTCTCACCTCAGCGGGAGGTTGGGCAGATACGCAGTATTTT
TRBV29-1	TRBJ1-5	NA	many	CSVTTGNQPQHF	TGCAGCGTCACGACAGGCAATCAGCCCCAGCATTTT
TRBV24-1	TRBJ2-1	TRBD2	few	CATSPLQSSGPWGDEQFF	TGTGCCACCAGTCCCCTTCAATCTAGCGGTCCCTGGGGTGATGAGCAGTTCTTC
TRBV7-9	TRBJ2-3	TRBD2	NA	CASSAGLAGVDTDTQYF	TGTGCCAGCAGCGCGGGACTAGCGGGGGTCGACACAGATACGCAGTATTTT
TRBV12-3/TRBV12-4	TRBJ2-5	TRBD1	NA	CASSLPNTGGYQESQYF	TGTGCCAGCAGTTTACCTAATACAGGGGGGTACCAAGAGAGCCAGTACTTC
TRBV29-1	TRBJ1-1	TRBD1	NA	CSVEEEVAGGNTEAFF	TGCAGCGTTGAAGAGGAAGTGGCAGGGGGAAACACTGAAGCTTTCTTT
TRBV15	TRBJ2-1	TRBD1	few	CATSRVGQGASPEQFF	TGTGCCACCAGCAGAGTAGGGCAGGGGGCATCACCAGAGCAGTTCTTC
TRBV20-1	TRBJ2-5	TRBD2	few	CSASRGAGGPETQYF	TGCAGTGCTTCCCGCGGCGCGGGGGGGCCAGAGACCCAGTACTTC
TRBV29-1	TRBJ2-1	TRBD2	NA	CSVEASGRWAEQFF	TGCAGCGTTGAGGCTAGCGGGAGATGGGCTGAGCAGTTCTTC
TRBV5-1	TRBJ2-7	TRBD2	NA	CASSFRAGGPDEQYF	TGCGCCAGCAGCTTCCGAGCGGGGGGGCCCGACGAGCAGTACTTC
TRBV15	TRBJ2-2	NA	NA	CATSRDIGRDTGELFF	TGTGCCACCAGCAGAGATATCGGGAGAGACACCGGGGAGCTGTTTTTT
TRBV27	TRBJ1-1	NA	NA	CASSWGGAGGAEAFF	TGTGCCAGCAGCTGGGGAGGGGCGGGAGGGGCTGAAGCTTTCTTT
TRBV20-1	TRBJ1-1	NA	NA	CSARRRSNTEAFF	TGCAGTGCTAGGCGAAGGAGTAACACTGAAGCTTTCTTT
TRBV7-8	TRBJ2-5	NA	NA	CASSSEGAQETQYF	TGTGCCAGCAGCTCAGAGGGCGCCCAAGAGACCCAGTACTTC
TRBV5-5	TRBJ2-3	NA	few	CASSRIQGTDTQYF	TGTGCCAGCAGCCGAATACAGGGTACAGATACGCAGTATTTT
TRBV2	TRBJ2-2	TRBD2	NA	CASTREPPASGGASTGELFF	TGTGCCAGCACCCGGGAGCCCCCGGCTAGCGGGGGGGCATCCACCGGGGAGCTGTTTTTT
TRBV20-1	TRBJ2-7	TRBD2	NA	CSARIAGVPEQYF	TGCAGTGCTAGGATAGCGGGAGTACCCGAGCAGTACTTC
TRBV7-2	TRBJ1-4	NA	few	CASSLNPRAGGEKLFF	TGTGCCAGCAGCCTGAACCCCAGGGCTGGCGGTGAAAAACTGTTTTTT
TRBV7-2	TRBJ2-2	NA	few	CASSRPSIPTGELFF	TGTGCCAGCAGCCGACCCTCAATTCCCACCGGGGAGCTGTTTTTT
TRBV12-3/TRBV12-4	TRBJ2-1	NA	few	CASSLAWGLSYNEQFF	TGTGCCAGCAGTTTAGCGTGGGGGTTATCCTACAATGAGCAGTTCTTC
TRBV12-3/TRBV12-4	TRBJ2-1	NA	many	CASSFWGDNEQFF	TGTGCCAGCAGTTTTTGGGGAGACAATGAGCAGTTCTTC
TRBV5-1	TRBJ2-3	TRBD2	NA	CASSWMLAGRADTQYF	TGCGCCAGCAGCTGGATGCTAGCGGGACGGGCAGATACGCAGTATTTT
TRBV9	TRBJ2-5	TRBD2	few	CASSAGTSGGAGETQYF	TGTGCCAGCAGCGCCGGGACTAGCGGGGGGGCCGGTGAGACCCAGTACTTC
TRBV29-1	TRBJ2-1	NA	few	CSVVKTGQQFF	TGCAGCGTTGTTAAGACAGGCCAGCAGTTCTTC
TRBV20-1	TRBJ2-5	NA	NA	CSASLGGKGETQYF	TGCAGTGCATCTCTGGGCGGGAAAGGAGAGACCCAGTACTTC